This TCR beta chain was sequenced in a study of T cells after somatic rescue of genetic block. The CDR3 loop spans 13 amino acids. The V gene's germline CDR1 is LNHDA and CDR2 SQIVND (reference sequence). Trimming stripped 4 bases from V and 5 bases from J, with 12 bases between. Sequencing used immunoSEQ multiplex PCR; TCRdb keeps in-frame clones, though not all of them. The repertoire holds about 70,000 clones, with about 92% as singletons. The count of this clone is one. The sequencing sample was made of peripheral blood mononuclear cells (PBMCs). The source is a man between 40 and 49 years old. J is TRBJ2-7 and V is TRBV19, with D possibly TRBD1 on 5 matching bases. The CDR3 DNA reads TGTGCCAGTAGTACCCAGGGTGGCCACGAGCAGTACTTC. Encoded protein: CASSTQGGHEQYF.